Listed here are 8 T cell receptor beta chains from one sample, sequenced in a study of human T cells and chemical hapten exposure. Time point specified: patch test 3, about 24 weeks after DPC sensitization. The treatment: therapeutic diphenylcyclopropenone sensitization with weekly scalp DPC. TCRdb re-called the RACE reads through MiXCR, storing one row per CDR3 protein. The data hold fewer than 200,000 distinct CDR3 sequences, with about a quarter observed a single time. Sequencing used whole blood, obtained in connection with sensitization to the hapten diphenylcyclopropenone (DPC). The receptors were gathered from a woman between 18 and 29 years old with alopecia areata. Some clones in this sample may be carry-over from other donors' samples.

This sequence joins TRBV27 and TRBJ2-3, with 8 bases matching TRBD2. Germline V lookup: CDR1 MNHEY, CDR2 SMNVEV (reference sequence). V trimming: 4 bases; J trimming: 2 bases; junction bases outside the gene matches: 8. This CDR3 is 16 amino acids long. DNA for the CDR3: TGTGCCAGCAGTTCCCGCAGCGGGGGCCTCACAGATACGCAGTATTTT. Protein: CASSSRSGGLTDTQYF.

This clonotype was found a few times. CDR3 in amino acids: CASSQYGSLDIQYF. The CDR3 region has the DNA TGTGCCAGCAGCCAATATGGGTCCCTGGACATTCAGTACTTC. This sequence joins TRBV3-1 and TRBJ2-4, with unresolved D. V shed 2 bases and J shed 8 bases, with 13 bases lying between them. The CDR3 sequence is 14 residues long. Germline loops: CDR1 LGHDT, CDR2 YNNKEL (reference sequence). Drawing the rest from reference TRBV3-1 and TRBJ2-4, the complete variable domain is DTAVSQTPKYLVTQMGNDKSIKCEQNLGHDTMYWYKQDSKKFLKIMFSYNNKELIINETVPNRFSPKSPDKAHLNLHINSLELGDSAVYFCASSQYGSLDIQYFGAGTRLSVL.

This chain connects TRBV7-2 to TRBJ1-5; 8 bases line up with TRBD1. CDR3 length: 15 residues. V shed 2 bases, J shed 4 bases, and the junction held 4 bases outside the gene matches. Germline V gene data show CDR1 as SGHTA and CDR2 as FQGNSA. The CDR3 loop reads CASSLQGAWNQPQHF. CDR3 coding DNA: TGTGCCAGCAGCTTACAGGGGGCTTGGAATCAGCCCCAGCATTTT.

Of note for this clonotype: One end of the junction does not line up with germline, which may come from a read error. V gene TRBV4-2 combines with J gene TRBJ2-7, with TRBD2 matching over 8 bases. There are 19 residues in the CDR3. Per the germline V gene, CDR1 is LGHNA and CDR2 is YNFKEQ. Written as DNA, the CDR3 is TGTGCCAGCGGCCAAGATCCCGGGGGGGCATCATTCCAGGGGTACGAGCAGTACTTC. Protein product: CASGQDPGGASFQGYEQYF.

The chain combines TRBV20-1 with TRBJ2-1; D might be TRBD1 (5 bases). The CDR3 is made up of 14 amino acids. Germline assignment: CDR1 DFQATT and CDR2 SNEGSKA (reference sequence). The CDR3 nucleotides read TGCAGCGCGGTGGGTGACAGCACCTACAATGAGCAGTTCTTC. Amino acid sequence: CSAVGDSTYNEQFF.

This clonotype was seen just once. The chain carries TRBV2 and TRBJ2-3, with a possible D match to TRBD1 (5 bases). The CDR3 spans 15 residues. The V and J ends lost 2 bases and 4 bases respectively, with 13 bases between them. CDR1 SNHLY and CDR2 FYNNEI come from the germline V gene. The CDR3: CASSEQGMGADTQYF. CDR3 coding DNA: TGTGCCAGCAGTGAACAGGGTATGGGTGCAGATACGCAGTATTTT.

The rearrangement uses TRBV2 and TRBJ1-1; D is unresolved. CDR3 size: 13 residues. Germline V gene lookup returns CDR1 SNHLY and CDR2 FYNNEI. The V and J ends lost 4 bases and 1 base respectively, with 7 bases between them. CDR3 bases: TGTGCCAGCAGTGTAAGGTGGAACACTGAAGCTTTCTTT. It encodes CASSVRWNTEAFF.

For the CDR3, the DNA is TGCGCCAGCAGCCAAGTGAGGGTTGACAATGAGCAGTTCTTC. Translating gives CASSQVRVDNEQFF. The chain uses TRBV4-1 and TRBJ2-1; D possibly corresponds to TRBD2 (5 bases). This CDR3 region has 14 residues. Trimming removed 1 base from V and 5 bases from J, with 9 bases in between. The germline V gene encodes CDR1 MGHRA and CDR2 YSYEKL.